Following are 31 T cell receptor beta chains from one sample sequenced in a study of blood T cell repertoires in COVID-19. Only in-frame clones appear in the TCRdb table, and some are missing; sequencing was by immunoSEQ multiplex PCR. The sample carries 75,000 or so clones, 65% to 85% recorded once. Sequenced sample: peripheral blood. The source is a man aged 45-65 years with acute or convalescent COVID-19.

The chain carries TRBV24-1 and TRBJ2-7; 12 positions agree with TRBD1. The V gene end was trimmed by 4 bases and the J gene end by 5 bases; junction bases not matched to a gene: 2. The CDR3 has 14 amino acids. From germline, CDR1 is KGHDR and CDR2 SFDVKD. The CDR3 spells CATSDRDRGHEQYF. The CDR3 coding sequence is TGTGCCACCAGTGACCGGGACAGGGGGCACGAGCAGTACTTC.

This clone has just a few counts. J is TRBJ1-5 and V is TRBV2; D is undetermined. CDR3 size: 15 residues. The ends were cut back, 0 bases at V and 2 bases at J, with 8 bases in the middle. Germline-derived CDR1 and CDR2 are SNHLY and FYNNEI. Written as DNA, the CDR3 is TGTGCCAGCAGTGAAGCAGGAGGTGGCAATCAGCCCCAGCATTTT. It encodes CASSEAGGGNQPQHF.

The chain recombines TRBV4-3 with TRBJ2-7; D might be TRBD1 (6 bases). The CDR3 is made up of 15 amino acids. The germline CDR1 and CDR2 sequences are LGHNA and YSLEER. V was trimmed by 4 bases and J by 0 bases, leaving 13 bases between them. CDR3: CASSPNAGASYEQYF. DNA for the CDR3: TGCGCCAGCAGCCCCAATGCAGGGGCCTCCTACGAGCAGTACTTC.

V gene TRBV6-4 combines with J gene TRBJ1-5; D possibly corresponds to TRBD1 (5 bases). The CDR3 spans 13 residues. The V and J ends lost 3 bases and 4 bases respectively, with 7 bases between them. Germline V lookup: CDR1 MRHNA, CDR2 SNTAGT. CDR3 sequence: CASSEQENQPQHF. CDR3 nucleotide sequence: TGTGCCAGCAGTGAACAGGAGAATCAGCCCCAGCATTTT.

This clone showed up just once. J is TRBJ1-1 and V is TRBV25-1; TRBD1 is a possible D gene (5 bases). V was trimmed by 6 bases and J by 4 bases, leaving 15 bases between them. The CDR3 runs 14 residues. CDR1 and CDR2 (germline): MGHDK, SYGVNS. CDR3 DNA sequence: TGTGCCAGCAGGGCCCCCGGGGGAGGCACTGAAGCTTTCTTT. This encodes CASRAPGGGTEAFF.

This chain joins TRBV4-3 and TRBJ1-1, with 10 bases aligning to TRBD1. Looked up from germline, CDR1 is LGHNA and CDR2 is YSLEER. The CDR3 sequence is 17 residues long. V lost 1 base and J lost 0; bases outside the gene matches: 5. The CDR3 nucleotides are TGCGCCAGCAGCCAAGCTGACAGGGGGCGCGTGAACACTGAAGCTTTCTTT. This sequence encodes CASSQADRGRVNTEAFF.

Comments on this clone: This CDR3 is also generated by other DNA sequences in the sample. The gene calls are TRBV7-2 and TRBJ1-5; tentatively, D is TRBD1 (5 bases). The CDR3 runs to 15 residues. V lost 3 bases to trimming and J lost 1 base, with 10 bases between them. Germline V gene sequence: CDR1 SGHTA, CDR2 FQGNSA. The CDR3, as DNA: TGTGCCAGCAGCTTTCAGGGATTGAGCAATCAGCCCCAGCATTTT. Its protein product is CASSFQGLSNQPQHF.

The sample holds a few counts of this clone. The genes are TRBV6-2 or TRBV6-3 and TRBJ2-7; TRBD1 is a possible D gene (6 bases). Germline lookup yields CDR1 MNHEY and CDR2 SVGEGT. Between the trimmed V and J ends, which lost 5 bases and 4 bases, there was a span of 12 bases. CDR3 length equals 13 residues. The CDR3 region is CASSAGQIYEQYF. CDR3 coding DNA: TGTGCCAGCAGTGCCGGACAGATTTACGAGCAGTACTTC.

This clone came up once. V is TRBV5-4 and J is TRBJ2-1, with 10 nucleotides matching TRBD1. The CDR3 covers 13 residues. V trimming: 3 bases; J trimming: 6 bases; junction bases outside the gene matches: 0. Germline V CDR1 and CDR2: SGHNT, YYREEE (reference sequence). CDR3 DNA sequence: TGTGCCAGCAGCTGGACAGGGGGCAATGAGCAGTTCTTC. Amino acids: CASSWTGGNEQFF.

DNA of the CDR3: TGTGCCAGCGGGGGGAGCTCCTACAATGAGCAGTTCTTC. Translation gives CASGGSSYNEQFF. This chain connects TRBV27 to TRBJ2-1, with a possible D match to TRBD2 (6 bases). The V and J ends lost 8 bases and 0 bases respectively, with 8 bases between them. The germline V gene has CDR1 MNHEY and CDR2 SMNVEV (reference sequence). This CDR3 region has 13 residues.

The V and J genes are TRBV9 and TRBJ2-5; TRBD1 aligns across 9 bases. The CDR3 is made up of 14 amino acids. V shed 2 bases and J 5 bases; nucleotides not matched to a gene: 4. The germline V gene has CDR1 SGDLS and CDR2 YYNGEE. CDR3 residues: CASSVFGQGETQYF. The DNA for the CDR3 is TGTGCCAGCAGCGTTTTCGGACAGGGGGAGACCCAGTACTTC.

The chain is built from TRBV3-1 (or the pseudogene TRBV3-2) and TRBJ2-2; 14 bases agree with TRBD2. With 1 base clipped from V and 7 bases from J, the junction kept 11 bases outside the gene matches. CDR1 is LGHDT, CDR2 YNNKEL, per germline (reference sequence). The CDR3 is 19 residues long. CDR3 protein: CASSQGWRLAGGPDGELFF. As DNA, the CDR3 is TGTGCCAGCAGCCAAGGGTGGAGACTAGCGGGAGGGCCTGACGGGGAGCTGTTTTTT.

V and J are TRBV5-1 and TRBJ2-2; 10 nucleotides align to TRBD2. Per the germline V gene, CDR1 is SGHRS and CDR2 is YFSETQ. The CDR3 is 16 residues long. V trimming: 0 bases; J trimming: 4 bases; junction bases outside the gene matches: 3. Here the CDR3 reads CASSLERGGGTGELFF. CDR3 nucleotide sequence: TGCGCCAGCAGCTTGGAGCGGGGGGGCGGCACCGGGGAGCTGTTTTTT.

This clone has a handful of counts. The chain carries TRBV7-2 and TRBJ2-7; 8 bases match TRBD1. The CDR3 extends over 17 amino acids. The germline V gene encodes CDR1 SGHTA and CDR2 FQGNSA. V shed 5 bases and J 4 bases; nucleotides not matched to a gene: 16. The CDR3: CASSARTGTGGFYEQYF. The CDR3 coding sequence is TGTGCCAGCAGCGCCAGAACCGGGACAGGTGGTTTTTACGAGCAGTACTTC.

Comments on this clone: A read error may account for a junction end that differs from germline. Here the CDR3 DNA reads TGTGCCAGCAGAGAAGAGGGGATCGATGAAGCTTTCTTT. This codes for CASREEGIDEAFF. The chain is built from TRBV6-1 and TRBJ1-1, with D maybe TRBD1 (5 bases). The CDR3 is made up of 13 amino acids. Germline V gene lookup returns CDR1 MNHNS and CDR2 SASEGT.

The chain links TRBV10-1 to TRBJ2-5; 10 bases line up with TRBD1. The CDR3 loop spans 15 amino acids. The ends lost 3 bases at V and 5 bases at J; junction bases unmatched: 6. Germline assignment: CDR1 WNHNN and CDR2 SYGVQD (reference sequence). The CDR3 sequence: CASSDRDRGRETQYF. CDR3 sequence (DNA): TGCGCCAGCAGTGACCGGGACAGGGGTCGGGAGACCCAGTACTTC.

The gene calls are TRBV19 and TRBJ2-4, with D perhaps matching TRBD1 (5 bases). The CDR3 consists of 17 residues. Germline V gene lookup returns CDR1 LNHDA and CDR2 SQIVND (reference sequence). Trimming took 6 bases from V and 1 from J, leaving 19 bases between them. CDR3 coding DNA: TGTGCCAGTAGGGAGACAGACACCTATTTGGCCAAAAACATTCAGTACTTC. Translation: CASRETDTYLAKNIQYF.

The rearrangement links TRBV18 to TRBJ1-2; 10 nucleotides line up with TRBD1. V shed 3 bases, J shed 2 bases, and the junction held 0 bases outside the gene matches. Germline V gives CDR1 KGHSH, CDR2 LQKENI. CDR3 length: 14 residues. CDR3 DNA: TGTGCCAGCTCACCGGGACAGGGGAACTATGGCTACACCTTC. Translating gives CASSPGQGNYGYTF.

The chain uses TRBV28 and TRBJ1-1; the D gene is possibly TRBD1 (5 bases). Germline assignment: CDR1 MDHEN and CDR2 SYDVKM. V was pared by 3 bases and J by 1 base, with 12 bases between. The CDR3 consists of 15 residues. This CDR3 reads CASSLSGHTNTEAFF. The DNA of the CDR3 is TGTGCCAGCAGTTTGTCAGGACATACGAACACTGAAGCTTTCTTT. The full variable domain, in which reference TRBV28 and TRBJ1-1 provide the parts outside the CDR3, is DVKVTQSSRYLVKRTGEKVFLECVQDMDHENMFWYRQDPGLGLRLIYFSYDVKMKEKGDIPEGYSVSREKKERFSLILESASTNQTSMYLCASSLSGHTNTEAFFGQGTRLTVV.

The chain recombines TRBV5-6 with TRBJ2-1; 10 bases align to TRBD1. The CDR3 sequence is 16 residues long. Trimming removed 4 bases from V and 4 bases from J; junction bases left unmatched: 8. CDR1 SGHDT and CDR2 YYEEEE come from the germline V gene. CDR3 sequence: CASSQDRGEIYNEQFF. The DNA of the CDR3 is TGTGCCAGCAGCCAGGACAGGGGGGAAATTTACAATGAGCAGTTCTTC.

J is TRBJ2-5 and V is TRBV5-1; the match to TRBD2 covers 8 bases. The CDR3 runs 15 residues. The junction had 8 bases not matched to a gene; V was cut back by 4 bases and J by 3 bases. The germline CDR1 and CDR2 sequences are SGHRS and YFSETQ. This chain's CDR3 is CASSPGTRYEETQYF. CDR3 nucleotides: TGCGCCAGCAGCCCCGGGACTAGGTACGAAGAGACCCAGTACTTC.

The CDR3 spells CASSPLAGEETQYF. DNA of the CDR3: TGTGCCAGCAGCCCTCTAGCGGGGGAAGAGACCCAGTACTTC. The chain couples TRBV7-2 to TRBJ2-5, with 10 nucleotides matching TRBD2. V dropped 5 bases and J dropped 3; count of bases not matched to a gene: 3. The CDR3 runs 14 residues. Germline CDR1 SGHTA, CDR2 FQGNSA.

V is TRBV10-1 and J is TRBJ2-7, with 9 bases aligning to TRBD1. Germline CDR1 WNHNN, CDR2 SYGVQD (reference sequence). CDR3 length: 15 amino acids. The trim removed 2 bases at V and 1 base at J, leaving 3 bases unmatched. The CDR3 DNA sequence: TGCGCCAGCAGTGAGAAGGACAGGGGTTCCTACGAGCAGTACTTC. Protein sequence: CASSEKDRGSYEQYF.

The chain carries TRBV9 and TRBJ2-3, with a possible D match to TRBD2 (6 bases). Trimming pared 4 bases from V and 2 bases from J, leaving 14 bases between. The CDR3 is made up of 15 amino acids. Per the germline V gene, CDR1 is SGDLS and CDR2 is YYNGEE. DNA of the CDR3: TGTGCCAGCAGCCCGCGGGACTCGCCCACAGATACGCAGTATTTT. This sequence encodes CASSPRDSPTDTQYF.

Concerning this clone: This CDR3 is also generated by other DNA sequences in the sample. V gene TRBV9 combines with J gene TRBJ2-2; TRBD2 is a possible D gene (7 bases). The germline gives CDR1 SGDLS, CDR2 YYNGEE. Deletions cut 0 bases from V and 3 bases from J, with 9 bases between. The CDR3 length is 15 residues. The CDR3 bases are TGTGCCAGCAGCGTAGGAGGGGGGGACACCGGGGAGCTGTTTTTT. Translated, it gives CASSVGGGDTGELFF.

This clone was seen just once. The rearrangement joins TRBV21-1 to TRBJ2-7; TRBD1 is the table's D call and was not checked against the DNA. TRBV21-1 is described as a pseudogene. The CDR3 loop spans 11 amino acids. CDR3 sequence (DNA): TGTCGGGGCAGGGGGAATAACGAGCAGTACTTC. It encodes CRGRGNNEQYF.

CDR3 loop: CASSVGRSGGATEQFF. The CDR3 bases are TGTGCCAGCAGCGTAGGGCGTAGCGGGGGGGCCACTGAGCAGTTCTTC. V is TRBV9 and J is TRBJ2-1; the match to TRBD2 covers 11 bases. Per germline, CDR1 SGDLS and CDR2 YYNGEE. The length of the CDR3 is 16 residues. V gave up 0 bases and J gave up 9 bases; unmatched junction bases: 8.

V is TRBV6-6 and J is TRBJ2-6; D unresolved. The germline CDR1 and CDR2 sequences are MNHNY and SVGAGI (reference sequence). Trimming left V 6 bases short and J 0 bases short, with 9 bases between. CDR3 length: 15 amino acids. The CDR3 region is CASSPQSSGANVLTF. The CDR3 DNA reads as TGTGCCAGCAGCCCACAGAGCTCTGGGGCCAACGTCCTGACTTTC.

Only a few counts were recorded for this clone. The chain couples TRBV5-4 to TRBJ2-1, with TRBD2 matching 11 bases. The CDR3 totals 15 residues. Germline values: CDR1 SGHNT, CDR2 YYREEE (reference sequence). Trimming removed 5 bases from V and 5 bases from J; junction bases left unmatched: 6. The CDR3 sequence is CASSLPGLADNEQFF. In nucleotides, the CDR3 is TGTGCCAGCAGTTTGCCGGGACTAGCGGACAATGAGCAGTTCTTC.

The chain is built from TRBV4-1 and TRBJ2-1, with 9 positions matching TRBD1. J gave up 5 bases and V 4 bases, and 3 bases lay outside the gene matches. The CDR3 consists of 14 residues. Germline-derived CDR1 and CDR2 are MGHRA and YSYEKL. The CDR3 nucleotides read TGCGCCAGCAGCCCGGGACAGGGTAACAATGAGCAGTTCTTC. This translates into CASSPGQGNNEQFF.

The genes are TRBV11-3 and TRBJ2-3, with a possible D match to TRBD2 (7 bases). This CDR3 region has 17 residues. CDR1 is SGHNT and CDR2 is YENEEA in the germline V gene. The V and J ends lost 5 bases and 0 bases respectively, with 18 bases between them. CDR3 sequence reads: CASSPLGGGDSTDTQYF. The CDR3 DNA is TGTGCCAGCAGCCCGCTGGGGGGGGGCGACAGCACAGATACGCAGTATTTT.